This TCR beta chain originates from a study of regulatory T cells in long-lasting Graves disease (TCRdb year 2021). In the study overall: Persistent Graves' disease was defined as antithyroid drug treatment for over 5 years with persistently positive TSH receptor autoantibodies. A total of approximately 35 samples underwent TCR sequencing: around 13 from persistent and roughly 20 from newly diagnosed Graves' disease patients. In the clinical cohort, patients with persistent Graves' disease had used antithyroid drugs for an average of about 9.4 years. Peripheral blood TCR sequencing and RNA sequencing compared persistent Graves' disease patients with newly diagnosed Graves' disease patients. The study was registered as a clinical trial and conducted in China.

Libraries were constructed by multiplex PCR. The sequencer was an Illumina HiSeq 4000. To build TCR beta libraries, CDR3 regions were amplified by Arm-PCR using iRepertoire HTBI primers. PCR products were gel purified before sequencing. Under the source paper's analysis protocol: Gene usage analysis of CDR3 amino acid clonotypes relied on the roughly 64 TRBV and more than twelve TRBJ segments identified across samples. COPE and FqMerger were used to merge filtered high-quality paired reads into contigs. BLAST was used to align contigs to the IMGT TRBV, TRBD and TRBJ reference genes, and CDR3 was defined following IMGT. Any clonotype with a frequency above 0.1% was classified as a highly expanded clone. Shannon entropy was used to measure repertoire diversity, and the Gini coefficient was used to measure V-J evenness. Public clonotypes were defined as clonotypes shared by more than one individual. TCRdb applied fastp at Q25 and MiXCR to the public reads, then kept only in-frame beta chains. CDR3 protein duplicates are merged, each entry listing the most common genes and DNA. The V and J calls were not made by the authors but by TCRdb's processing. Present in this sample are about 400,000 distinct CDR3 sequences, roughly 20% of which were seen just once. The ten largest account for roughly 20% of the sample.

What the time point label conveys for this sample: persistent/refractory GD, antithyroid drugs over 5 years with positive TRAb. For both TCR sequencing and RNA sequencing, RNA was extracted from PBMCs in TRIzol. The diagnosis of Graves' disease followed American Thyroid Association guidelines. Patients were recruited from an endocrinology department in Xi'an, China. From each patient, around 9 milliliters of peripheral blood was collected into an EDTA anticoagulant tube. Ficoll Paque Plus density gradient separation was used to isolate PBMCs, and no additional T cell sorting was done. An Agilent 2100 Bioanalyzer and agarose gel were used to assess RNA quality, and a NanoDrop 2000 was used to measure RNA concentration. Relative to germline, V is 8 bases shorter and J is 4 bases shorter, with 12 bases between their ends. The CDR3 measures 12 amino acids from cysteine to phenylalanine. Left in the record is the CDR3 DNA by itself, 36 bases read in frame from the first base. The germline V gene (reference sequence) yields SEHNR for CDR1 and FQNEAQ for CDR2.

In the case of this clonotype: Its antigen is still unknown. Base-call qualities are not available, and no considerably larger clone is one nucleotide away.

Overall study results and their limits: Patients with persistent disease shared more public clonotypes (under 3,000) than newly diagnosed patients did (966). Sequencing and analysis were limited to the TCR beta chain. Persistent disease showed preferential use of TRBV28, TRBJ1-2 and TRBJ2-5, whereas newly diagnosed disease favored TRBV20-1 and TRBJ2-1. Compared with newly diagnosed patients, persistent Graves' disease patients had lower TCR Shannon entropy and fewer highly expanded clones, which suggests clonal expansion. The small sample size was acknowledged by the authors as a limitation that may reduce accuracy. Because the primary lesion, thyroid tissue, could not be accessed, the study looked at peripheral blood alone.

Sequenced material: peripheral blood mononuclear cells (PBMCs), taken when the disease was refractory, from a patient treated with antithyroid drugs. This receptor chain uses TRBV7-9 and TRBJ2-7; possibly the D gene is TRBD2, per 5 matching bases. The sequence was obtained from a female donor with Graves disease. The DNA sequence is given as TGTGCCAGCGAGGGAACGTCGTACGAGCAGTACTTC. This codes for CASEGTSYEQYF. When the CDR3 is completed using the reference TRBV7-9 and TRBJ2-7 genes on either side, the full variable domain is DTGVSQNPRHKITKRGQNVTFRCDPISEHNRLYWYRQTLGQGPEFLTYFQNEAQLEKSRLLSDRFSAERPKGSFSTLEIQRTEQGDSAMYLCASEGTSYEQYFGPGTRLTVT.